These 14 T cell receptor beta chains share one sample of origin, sequenced in a study of shared clonotypes between healthy human individuals. Positively selected for CCR7, the CD45RO-negative cells used as naive CD8 cells excluded terminally differentiated effector memory CD45RA+ cells. This table comes from immunoSEQ multiplex PCR, and its TCRdb copy is limited to in-frame clones, with some not included. The table shows over 800,000 clones, with about 92% occurring only once. Input material: naive CD8+ T cells sorted from blood. Source of these receptors: a man aged 25 to 40 in good health.

This chain uses TRBV18 with TRBJ2-3; D is possibly TRBD2 (6 bases). Per germline, CDR1 KGHSH and CDR2 LQKENI. The CDR3 length is 13 residues. Trimming took 4 bases from V and 3 from J, leaving 8 bases between them. The CDR3 region is CASSLTSTDTQYF. The CDR3 nucleotides read TGTGCCAGCTCACTGACTAGTACAGATACGCAGTATTTT.

The chain is built from TRBV5-1 and TRBJ2-3, with D tentatively TRBD1 or TRBD2 (5 bases each). Deletions cut 0 bases from V and 2 bases from J, with 13 bases between. The V gene's germline CDR1 is SGHRS and CDR2 YFSETQ. The CDR3 consists of 16 residues. CDR3 sequence reads: CASSLGDRLITDTQYF. CDR3 nucleotides: TGCGCCAGCAGCTTGGGGGACCGCTTGATCACAGATACGCAGTATTTT.

J is TRBJ2-7 and V is TRBV7-8; D remains unclear. Per germline, CDR1 SGHVS and CDR2 FQNEAQ. V lost 2 bases and J 4 bases, leaving 6 bases between the germline ends. The CDR3 extends over 12 amino acids. The CDR3 nucleotides read TGTGCCAGCAGCTTACCCCGTTACGAGCAGTACTTC. It specifies CASSLPRYEQYF.

The V gene is TRBV28, the J gene TRBJ2-1, with 9 bases aligning to TRBD2. Per the germline V gene, CDR1 is MDHEN and CDR2 is SYDVKM. V trimming: 4 bases; J trimming: 6 bases; junction bases outside the gene matches: 10. The CDR3 runs 16 residues. The CDR3 region has the DNA TGTGCCAGCAGTTCCCCCGATAGCGGGAGCGTCAATGAGCAGTTCTTC. This codes for CASSSPDSGSVNEQFF.

The genes are TRBV27 and TRBJ2-3; a weak D match, TRBD2 (6 bases). Germline lookup yields CDR1 MNHEY and CDR2 SMNVEV (reference sequence). Trimming took off 6 bases at V and 5 bases at J, with 18 bases between the two ends. This CDR3 region has 15 residues. The CDR3 nucleotides are TGTGCCAGCAGCCACGGAGGGCCGTTAGGAGATACGCAGTATTTT. As protein: CASSHGGPLGDTQYF.

Only one count was recorded for this clone. The rearrangement uses TRBV7-9 and TRBJ2-5; weak D call: TRBD2 (5 bases). Between the trimmed V and J ends, which lost 3 bases and 4 bases, there was a span of 15 bases. Germline lookup yields CDR1 SEHNR and CDR2 FQNEAQ (reference sequence). The CDR3 spans 15 residues. The CDR3 bases are TGTGCCAGCAGCTTCCGGGAAGAGGCGTTAGAGACCCAGTACTTC. Its translation: CASSFREEALETQYF. The whole variable domain, remainder taken from reference TRBV7-9 and TRBJ2-5, is DTGVSQNPRHKITKRGQNVTFRCDPISEHNRLYWYRQTLGQGPEFLTYFQNEAQLEKSRLLSDRFSAERPKGSFSTLEIQRTEQGDSAMYLCASSFREEALETQYFGPGTRLLVL.

This clone was seen only a few times. The CDR3 nucleotides are TGTGCCAGCAGCTTAAAGCGGGGGGCAGATACGCAGTATTTT. Translating it yields CASSLKRGADTQYF. The rearrangement uses TRBV7-9 and TRBJ2-3; 9 positions agree with TRBD2. Germline lookup yields CDR1 SEHNR and CDR2 FQNEAQ (reference sequence). V shed 2 bases, J shed 4 bases, and the junction held 1 base outside the gene matches. This CDR3 spans 14 amino acids. The full variable domain, its missing parts supplied by reference TRBV7-9 and TRBJ2-3, is DTGVSQNPRHKITKRGQNVTFRCDPISEHNRLYWYRQTLGQGPEFLTYFQNEAQLEKSRLLSDRFSAERPKGSFSTLEIQRTEQGDSAMYLCASSLKRGADTQYFGPGTRLTVL.

With respect to this clone: Other DNA sequences in the sample encode the same CDR3. The chain carries TRBV19 and TRBJ2-1; 7 positions match TRBD2. Germline V lookup: CDR1 LNHDA, CDR2 SQIVND (reference sequence). The CDR3 length is 15 residues. V shed 3 bases and J 3 bases; nucleotides not matched to a gene: 5. CDR3 DNA sequence: TGTGCCAGTAGTATGGGGGGGAGTAGCTACAATGAGCAGTTCTTC. Amino acid sequence: CASSMGGSSYNEQFF.

The chain recombines TRBV30 with TRBJ1-5; maybe TRBD1 (5 bases). Germline values: CDR1 GTSNPN, CDR2 SVGIG (reference sequence). V was cut by 5 bases and J by 0 bases, with 8 bases left in between. The CDR3 is made up of 13 amino acids. The CDR3, as DNA: TGTGCCTGGGGACATTATAGCAATCAGCCCCAGCATTTT. Translation: CAWGHYSNQPQHF.

The chain carries TRBV7-3 and TRBJ1-1, with D unclear. Trimming removed 2 bases at V and 0 bases at J, with 7 bases between. CDR3 length equals 14 residues. Germline assignment: CDR1 SGHTA and CDR2 FQGTGA. Here the CDR3 reads CASSLRSMNTEAFF. CDR3 sequence (DNA): TGTGCCAGCAGCTTACGATCTATGAACACTGAAGCTTTCTTT.

Turning to this clone: A junction end diverges from the germline sequence, so it may reflect a read error. This chain connects TRBV7-7 to TRBJ2-5, with D hard to call. Germline V CDR1 and CDR2: SSHAT, FNYEAQ (reference sequence). This CDR3 contains 15 residues. The chain's CDR3 is CASSLAPSVGETQYF. The CDR3, as DNA: TGTGCTAGCAGCTTAGCCCCCAGCGTCGGCGAGACCCAGTACTTC. Full variable domain (outside the CDR3, taken from reference TRBV7-7 and TRBJ2-5): GAGVSQSPRYKVTKRGQDVTLRCDPISSHATLYWYQQALGQGPEFLTYFNYEAQPDKSGLPSDRFSAERPEGSISTLTIQRTEQRDSAMYRCASSLAPSVGETQYFGPGTRLLVL.

The J gene is TRBJ1-2, the V gene TRBV11-2; D gene uncertain. Trimming cost V 1 base and J 6 bases, with 6 bases left between them. The CDR3 is made up of 12 amino acids. Germline loops: CDR1 SGHAT, CDR2 FQNNGV. The DNA for the CDR3 is TGTGCCAGCAGCTTAGGACGAGATGGCTACACCTTC. Residues: CASSLGRDGYTF.

This sequence joins TRBV4-1 and TRBJ2-1; TRBD2 aligns across 9 bases. The CDR3 runs to 16 residues. V lost 0 bases and J lost 10; bases outside the gene matches: 10. Germline assignment: CDR1 MGHRA and CDR2 YSYEKL. CDR3 region: CASSQEGGLASGEQFF. The CDR3 DNA reads TGCGCCAGCAGCCAAGAGGGGGGACTAGCATCAGGGGAGCAGTTCTTC.

The rearrangement links TRBV7-9 to TRBJ2-3; TRBD1 agrees at 9 bases. V lost 5 bases, J lost 1 base, and 7 bases stayed unmatched. CDR3 length equals 16 residues. Germline V gene lookup returns CDR1 SEHNR and CDR2 FQNEAQ (reference sequence). This chain's CDR3 is CASSGPGQGRTDTQYF. Here the CDR3 DNA reads TGTGCCAGCAGCGGGCCGGGACAGGGACGCACAGATACGCAGTATTTT.